The subject of this entry is one T cell receptor beta chain. Its antigen is as yet unknown. Here immunoSEQ multiplex PCR was the method, and the copy in TCRdb shows in-frame clones only, minus some. The sample yields approximately 90,000 clones, around 93% seen once. The germline V gene has CDR1 MNHNS and CDR2 SASEGT. CDR3 length: 11 amino acids. The ends were cut back, 3 bases at V and 4 bases at J, with 4 bases in the middle. This record comes from a study of T cell responses to AZD1222 COVID-19 vaccine. Study summary: Some second doses came at about 4 weeks and others at about 12 weeks; these were pooled. Findings and limits, study-wide: Spike-specific TCR breadth and depth rose after two AZD1222 doses.

The sample consisted of peripheral blood, taken on day 0 of AZD1222 vaccination. This TCR was recovered from an adult in good health. The V gene is TRBV6-1, the J gene TRBJ2-7, with no clear D. CDR3 residues: CASSDPYEQYF. For the CDR3, the DNA is TGTGCCAGCAGTGACCCGTACGAGCAGTACTTC.